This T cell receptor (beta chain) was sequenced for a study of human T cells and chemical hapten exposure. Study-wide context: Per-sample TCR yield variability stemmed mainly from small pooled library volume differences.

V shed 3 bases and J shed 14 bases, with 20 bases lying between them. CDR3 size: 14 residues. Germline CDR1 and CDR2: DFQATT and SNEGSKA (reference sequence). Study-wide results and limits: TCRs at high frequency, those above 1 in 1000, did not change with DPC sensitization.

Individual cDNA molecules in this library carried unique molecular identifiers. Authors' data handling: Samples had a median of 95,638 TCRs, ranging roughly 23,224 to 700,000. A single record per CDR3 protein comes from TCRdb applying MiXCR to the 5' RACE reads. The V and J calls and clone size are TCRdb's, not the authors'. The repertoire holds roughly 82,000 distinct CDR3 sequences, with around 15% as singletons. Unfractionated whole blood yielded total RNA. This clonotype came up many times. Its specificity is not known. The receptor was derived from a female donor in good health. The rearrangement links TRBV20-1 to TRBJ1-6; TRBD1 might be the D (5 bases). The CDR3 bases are TGCAGTGCTAGTCCCCCAGGGCCCGGTCTAACCCTCCACTTT. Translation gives CSASPPGPGLTLHF.